This T cell receptor (beta chain) was sequenced in a study of vaccination and CD4 T cells after COVID-19. Comments on this clonotype: Antigen: not known.

The treatment here: approximately 10-day PBMC culture with coronavirus spike peptide pools or control peptides (ViraFEST assay). The V end lost 7 bases, the J end lost 3 bases, and 21 bases lay between the germline ends. The CDR3 covers 16 residues. CDR1 is MDHEN and CDR2 is SYDVKM in the germline V gene. The Oncomine TCR Beta short-read assay was applied to DNA of cultured CD4+ T cells. Each CDR3 protein gets one entry after TCRdb re-called the PCR reads with MiXCR. Of about 13,000 distinct CDR3 sequences in the sample, roughly 45% were seen once. The TCR was taken from a human donor who had recovered from COVID-19. This chain uses TRBV28 with TRBJ1-1, with D possibly TRBD1 on 5 matching bases. The sample was CD4+ T cells from blood, cultured in vitro, taken after SARS-CoV-2 vaccination. The chain's CDR3 is CASNGVGRKGHTEAFF. CDR3 nucleotide sequence: TGTGCCAGCAACGGGGTGGGGCGCAAGGGTCACACTGAAGCTTTCTTT.